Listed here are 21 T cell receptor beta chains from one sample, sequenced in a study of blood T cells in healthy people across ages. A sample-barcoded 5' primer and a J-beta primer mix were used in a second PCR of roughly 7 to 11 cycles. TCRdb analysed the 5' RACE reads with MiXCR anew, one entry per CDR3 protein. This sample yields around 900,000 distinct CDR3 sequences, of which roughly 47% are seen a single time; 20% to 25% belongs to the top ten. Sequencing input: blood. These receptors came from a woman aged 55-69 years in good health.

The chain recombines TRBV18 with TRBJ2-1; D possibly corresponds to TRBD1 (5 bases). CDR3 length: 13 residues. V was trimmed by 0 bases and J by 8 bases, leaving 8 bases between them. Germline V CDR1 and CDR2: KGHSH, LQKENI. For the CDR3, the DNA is TGTGCCAGCTCACCACCGAAAGGGGATGAGCAGTTCTTC. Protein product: CASSPPKGDEQFF.

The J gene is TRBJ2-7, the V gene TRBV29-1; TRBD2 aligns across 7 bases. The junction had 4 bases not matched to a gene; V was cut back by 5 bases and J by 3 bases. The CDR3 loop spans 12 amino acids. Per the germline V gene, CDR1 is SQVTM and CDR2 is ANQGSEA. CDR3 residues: CSVRTGGYEQYF. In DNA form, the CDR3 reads TGCAGCGTTCGTACGGGAGGCTACGAGCAGTACTTC.

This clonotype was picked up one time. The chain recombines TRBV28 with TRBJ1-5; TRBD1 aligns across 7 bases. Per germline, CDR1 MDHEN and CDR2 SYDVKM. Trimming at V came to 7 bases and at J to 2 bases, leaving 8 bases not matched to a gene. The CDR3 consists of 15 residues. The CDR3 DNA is TGTGCCAGCAAGGGAGGGGGCATACGCAATCAGCCCCAGCATTTT. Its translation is CASKGGGIRNQPQHF.

The CDR3 reads CASSLSGTDLYEQYF. As DNA, the CDR3 is TGTGCCAGCAGTCTTTCCGGGACAGACCTCTACGAGCAGTACTTC. The rearrangement joins TRBV27 to TRBJ2-7; 7 nucleotides agree with TRBD1. The CDR3 contains 15 residues. With 5 bases clipped from V and 3 bases from J, the junction kept 10 bases outside the gene matches. Germline V gene sequence: CDR1 MNHEY, CDR2 SMNVEV (reference sequence).

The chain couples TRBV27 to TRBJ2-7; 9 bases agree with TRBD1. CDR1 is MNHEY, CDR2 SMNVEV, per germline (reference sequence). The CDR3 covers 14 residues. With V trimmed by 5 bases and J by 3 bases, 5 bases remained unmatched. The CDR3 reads CASSPSTGGYEQYF. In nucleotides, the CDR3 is TGTGCCAGCAGTCCGTCGACAGGGGGCTACGAGCAGTACTTC.

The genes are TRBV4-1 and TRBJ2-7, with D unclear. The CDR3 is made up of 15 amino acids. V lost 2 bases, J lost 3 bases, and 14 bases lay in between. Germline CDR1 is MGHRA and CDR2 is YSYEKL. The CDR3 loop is CASSQPTDVNYEQYF. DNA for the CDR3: TGCGCCAGCAGCCAACCCACGGACGTAAACTACGAGCAGTACTTC.

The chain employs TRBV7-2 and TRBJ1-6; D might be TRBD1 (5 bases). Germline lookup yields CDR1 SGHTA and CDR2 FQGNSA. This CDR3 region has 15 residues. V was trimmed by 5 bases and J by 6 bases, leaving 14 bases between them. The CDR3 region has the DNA TGTGCCAGCAGCGCTCGGACACCTATTAATTCACCCCTCCACTTT. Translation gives CASSARTPINSPLHF.

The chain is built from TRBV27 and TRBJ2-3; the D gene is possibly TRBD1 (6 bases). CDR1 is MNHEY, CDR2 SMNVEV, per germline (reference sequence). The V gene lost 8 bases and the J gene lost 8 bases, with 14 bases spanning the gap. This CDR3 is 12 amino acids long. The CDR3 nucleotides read TGTGCCAGCCAATCCCAGGGGTTTACGCAGTATTTT. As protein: CASQSQGFTQYF.

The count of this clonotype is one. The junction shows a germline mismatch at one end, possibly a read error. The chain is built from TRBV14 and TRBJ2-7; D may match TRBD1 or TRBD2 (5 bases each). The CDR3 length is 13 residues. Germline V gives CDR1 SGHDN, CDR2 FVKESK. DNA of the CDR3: TGTGCCAGCAGCAAAGACTGGGGGTTTGATCAGTACTTC. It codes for CASSKDWGFDQYF.

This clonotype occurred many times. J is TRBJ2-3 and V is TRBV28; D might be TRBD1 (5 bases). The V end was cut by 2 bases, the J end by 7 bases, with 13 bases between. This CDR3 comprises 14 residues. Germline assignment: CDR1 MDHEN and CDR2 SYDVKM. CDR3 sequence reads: CASSLGAGSHTQYF. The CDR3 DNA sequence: TGTGCCAGCAGTTTAGGGGCTGGTAGCCATACGCAGTATTTT.

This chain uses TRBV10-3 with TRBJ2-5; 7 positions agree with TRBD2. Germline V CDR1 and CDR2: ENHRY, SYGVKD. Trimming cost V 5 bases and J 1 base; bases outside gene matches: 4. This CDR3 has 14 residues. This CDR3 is CAISSGGSQETQYF. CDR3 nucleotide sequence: TGTGCCATCAGTTCCGGCGGGAGCCAAGAGACCCAGTACTTC.

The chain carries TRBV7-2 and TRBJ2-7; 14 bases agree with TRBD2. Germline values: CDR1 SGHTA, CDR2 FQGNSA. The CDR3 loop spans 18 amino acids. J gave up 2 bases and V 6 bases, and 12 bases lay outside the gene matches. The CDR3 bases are TGTGCCAGCAGTCAAATGACTAGCGGGAGGGCTGGCCCCTACGAGCAGTACTTC. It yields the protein CASSQMTSGRAGPYEQYF.

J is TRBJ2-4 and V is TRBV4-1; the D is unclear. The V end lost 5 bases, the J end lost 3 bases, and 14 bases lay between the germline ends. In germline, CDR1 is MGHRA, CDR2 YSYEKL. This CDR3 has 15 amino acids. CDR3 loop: CASSKGSYYKNIQYF. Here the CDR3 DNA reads TGCGCCAGCAGCAAAGGGTCCTACTACAAAAACATTCAGTACTTC.

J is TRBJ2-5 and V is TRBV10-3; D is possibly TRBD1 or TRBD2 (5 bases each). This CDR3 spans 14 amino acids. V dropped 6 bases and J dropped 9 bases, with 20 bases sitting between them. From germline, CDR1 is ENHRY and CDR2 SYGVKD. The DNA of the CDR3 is TGTGCCATCAGCGACCCCGGGACCGCGGATCCCCAGTACTTC. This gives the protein CAISDPGTADPQYF.

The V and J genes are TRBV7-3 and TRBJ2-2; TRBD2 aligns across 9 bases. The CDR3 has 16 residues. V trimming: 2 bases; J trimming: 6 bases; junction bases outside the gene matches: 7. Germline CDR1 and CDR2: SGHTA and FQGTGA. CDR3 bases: TGTGCCAGCAGCTTAGTAGCTAGCGGGATCCCCGGGGAGCTGTTTTTT. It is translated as CASSLVASGIPGELFF.

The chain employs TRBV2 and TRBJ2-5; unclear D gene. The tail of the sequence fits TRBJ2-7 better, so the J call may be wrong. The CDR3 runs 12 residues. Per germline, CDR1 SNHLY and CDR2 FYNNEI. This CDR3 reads CASHAPVYEQYF. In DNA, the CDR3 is TGTGCCAGCCACGCCCCCGTGTACGAGCAGTACTTC.

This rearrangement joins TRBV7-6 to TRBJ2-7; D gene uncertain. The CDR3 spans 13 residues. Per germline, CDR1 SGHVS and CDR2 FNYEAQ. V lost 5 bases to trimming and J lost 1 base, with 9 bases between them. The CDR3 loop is CASSPAASYEQYF. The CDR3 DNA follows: TGTGCCAGCAGCCCGGCCGCGTCCTACGAGCAGTACTTC.

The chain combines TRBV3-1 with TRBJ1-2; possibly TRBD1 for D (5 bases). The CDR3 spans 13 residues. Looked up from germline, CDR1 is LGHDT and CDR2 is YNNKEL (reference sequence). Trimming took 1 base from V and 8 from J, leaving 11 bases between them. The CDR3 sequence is CASSQGQGRGYTF. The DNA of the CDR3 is TGTGCCAGCAGCCAAGGTCAGGGTCGGGGCTACACCTTC.

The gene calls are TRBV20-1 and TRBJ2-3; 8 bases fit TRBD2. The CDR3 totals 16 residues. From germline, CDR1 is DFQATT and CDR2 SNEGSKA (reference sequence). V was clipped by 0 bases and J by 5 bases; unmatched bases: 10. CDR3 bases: TGCAGTGCTAGAGATGTCCCAGCGGGAGTCGTAGATACGCAGTATTTT. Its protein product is CSARDVPAGVVDTQYF.

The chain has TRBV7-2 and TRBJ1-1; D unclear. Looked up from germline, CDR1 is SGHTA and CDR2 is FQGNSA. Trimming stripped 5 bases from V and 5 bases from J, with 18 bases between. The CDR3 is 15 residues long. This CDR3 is CASSTTPAWDTEAFF. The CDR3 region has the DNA TGTGCCAGCAGCACTACCCCGGCCTGGGATACTGAAGCTTTCTTT.

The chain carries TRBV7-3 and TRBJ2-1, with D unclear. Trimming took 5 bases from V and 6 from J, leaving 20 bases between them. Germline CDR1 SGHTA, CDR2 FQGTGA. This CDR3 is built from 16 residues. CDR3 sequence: CASSAKQGSPGNEQFF. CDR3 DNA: TGTGCCAGCAGCGCGAAACAAGGGTCCCCGGGCAATGAGCAGTTCTTC.